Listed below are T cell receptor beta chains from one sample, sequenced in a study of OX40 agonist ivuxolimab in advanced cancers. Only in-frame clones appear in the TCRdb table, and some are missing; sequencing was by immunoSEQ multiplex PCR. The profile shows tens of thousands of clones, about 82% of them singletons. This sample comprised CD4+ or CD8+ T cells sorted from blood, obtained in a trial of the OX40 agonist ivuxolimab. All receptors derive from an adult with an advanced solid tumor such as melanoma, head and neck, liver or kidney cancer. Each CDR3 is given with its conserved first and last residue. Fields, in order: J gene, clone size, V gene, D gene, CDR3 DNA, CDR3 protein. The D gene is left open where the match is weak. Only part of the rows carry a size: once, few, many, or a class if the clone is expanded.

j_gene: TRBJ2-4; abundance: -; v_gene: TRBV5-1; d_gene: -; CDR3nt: TGCGCCAGCAGCTTGGCCGGACAGACCGAAGAGTACTTC; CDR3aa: CASSLAGQTEEYF
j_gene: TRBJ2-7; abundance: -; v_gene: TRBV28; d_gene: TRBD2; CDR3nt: TGTGCCAGCAGTTCTCTTGACTGGACTAGCGGGGGCTCCTACGAGCAGTACTTC; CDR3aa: CASSSLDWTSGGSYEQYF
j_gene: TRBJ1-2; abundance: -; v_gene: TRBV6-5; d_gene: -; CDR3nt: TGTGCCAGCAGACCGGAATCGTACTATGGCTACACCTTC; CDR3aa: CASRPESYYGYTF
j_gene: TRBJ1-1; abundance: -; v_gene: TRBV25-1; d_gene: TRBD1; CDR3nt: TGTGCCAGCAGTCCCTCGGGGACAGGGGCTGAAGCTTTCTTT; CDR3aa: CASSPSGTGAEAFF
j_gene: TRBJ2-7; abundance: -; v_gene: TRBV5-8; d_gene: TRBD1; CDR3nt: TGTGCCAGCAGCTTGGTGGCAGGGGGCTACGAGCAGTACTTC; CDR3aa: CASSLVAGGYEQYF
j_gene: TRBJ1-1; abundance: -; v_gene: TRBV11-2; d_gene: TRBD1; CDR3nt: TGTGCCAGCAGCTTTCAGGGGGGTTTCGGGACTGAAGCTTTCTTT; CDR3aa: CASSFQGGFGTEAFF
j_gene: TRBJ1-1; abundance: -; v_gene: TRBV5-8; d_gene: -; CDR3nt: TGTGCCAGCAGCTTGGGAGGGAACACTGAAGCTTTCTTT; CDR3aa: CASSLGGNTEAFF
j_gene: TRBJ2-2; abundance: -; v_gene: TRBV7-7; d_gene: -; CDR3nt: TGTGCTAGCAGCTTAGAAGCTGCCGGGGAGCTGTTTTTT; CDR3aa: CASSLEAAGELFF
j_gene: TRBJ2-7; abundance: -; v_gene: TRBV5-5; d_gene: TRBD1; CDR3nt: TGTGCCAGCAGTACGGCAGGGGGTTCCTACGAGCAGTACTTC; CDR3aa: CASSTAGGSYEQYF
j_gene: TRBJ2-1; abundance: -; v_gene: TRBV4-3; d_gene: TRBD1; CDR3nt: TGCGCCAGCAGCCAGTCCAACAGGGGTTTCAACAATGAGCAGTTCTTC; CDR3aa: CASSQSNRGFNNEQFF
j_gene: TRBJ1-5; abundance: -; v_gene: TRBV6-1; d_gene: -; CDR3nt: TGTGCCAGCAGCATTGACGGAAATCAGCCCCAGCATTTT; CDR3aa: CASSIDGNQPQHF
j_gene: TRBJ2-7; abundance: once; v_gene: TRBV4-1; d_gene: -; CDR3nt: TGCGCCAGCAGCCAAGCTTATGACTACCGCTCCCACTACGAGCAGTACTTC; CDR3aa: CASSQAYDYRSHYEQYF
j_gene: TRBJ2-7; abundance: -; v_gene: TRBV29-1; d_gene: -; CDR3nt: TGCAGCGTTGAAGTCCCGGGGACGGTTAAATACGAGCAGTACTTC; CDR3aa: CSVEVPGTVKYEQYF
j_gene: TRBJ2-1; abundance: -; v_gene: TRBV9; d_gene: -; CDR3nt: TGTGCCAGCAGCGGACGGACTAGTCTAGGGGGGGAGCAGTTCTTC; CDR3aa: CASSGRTSLGGEQFF
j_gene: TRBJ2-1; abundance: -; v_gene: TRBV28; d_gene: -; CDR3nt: TGTGCCAGCACCCATGCCGGTGAGCAGTTCTTC; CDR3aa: CASTHAGEQFF
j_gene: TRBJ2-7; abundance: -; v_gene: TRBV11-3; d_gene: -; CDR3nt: TGTGCCAGCAGCTTAGGAGACAGGTCCTACGAGCAGTACTTC; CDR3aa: CASSLGDRSYEQYF
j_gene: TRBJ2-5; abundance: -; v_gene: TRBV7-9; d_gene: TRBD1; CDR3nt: TGTGCCAGCAGCCCCTCTCCGGGACAGGAACAAGAGACCCAGTACTTC; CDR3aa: CASSPSPGQEQETQYF
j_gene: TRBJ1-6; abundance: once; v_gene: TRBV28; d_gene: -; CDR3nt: TGTGCCAGCAGTAGCGTTTCACCCCTCCACTTT; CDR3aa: CASSSVSPLHF
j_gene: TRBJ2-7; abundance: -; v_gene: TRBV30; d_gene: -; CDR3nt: TGTGCCTGGAGTGTACCTGGGGACGAGCAGTACTTC; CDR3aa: CAWSVPGDEQYF
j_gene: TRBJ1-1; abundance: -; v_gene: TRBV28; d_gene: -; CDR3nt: TGTGCCAGCAGTCCCCGTCAGGAGAACACTGAAGCTTTCTTT; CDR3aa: CASSPRQENTEAFF
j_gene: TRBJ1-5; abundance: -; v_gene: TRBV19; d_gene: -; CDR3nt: TGTGCCACGTCTTACGGCCTCACCGGTCAGCCCCAGCATTTT; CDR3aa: CATSYGLTGQPQHF
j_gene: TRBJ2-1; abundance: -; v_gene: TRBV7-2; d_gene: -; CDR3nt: TGTGCCAGCAGCTTTTTTCCTTCCCGGGGTTACAATGAGCAGTTCTTC; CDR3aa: CASSFFPSRGYNEQFF
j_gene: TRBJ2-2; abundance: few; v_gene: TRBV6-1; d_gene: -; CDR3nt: TGTGCCGTCATGAGTGCCGGATACACCGGGGAGCTGTTTTTT; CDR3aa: CAVMSAGYTGELFF
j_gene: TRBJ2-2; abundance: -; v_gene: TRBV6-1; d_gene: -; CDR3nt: TGTGCCAGCAGTGCGACCACCGGGGAGCTGTTTTTT; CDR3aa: CASSATTGELFF
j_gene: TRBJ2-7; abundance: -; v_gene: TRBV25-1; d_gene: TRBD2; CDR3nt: TGTGCCAGCAGAGGACTAGCGGGAGCCTACGAGCAGTACTTC; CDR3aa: CASRGLAGAYEQYF
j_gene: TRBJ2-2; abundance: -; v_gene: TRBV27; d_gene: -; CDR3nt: TGTGCCAGCAGTTTATTTGTGGGAGGGAACACCGGGGAGCTGTTTTTT; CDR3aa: CASSLFVGGNTGELFF
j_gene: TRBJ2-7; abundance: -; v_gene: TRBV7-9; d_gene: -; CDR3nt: TGTGCCAGCAGCCTCAGGGAGTTCGACGAGCAGTACTTC; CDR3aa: CASSLREFDEQYF
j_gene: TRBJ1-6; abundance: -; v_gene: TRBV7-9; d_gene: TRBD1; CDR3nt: TGTGCCAGCAGCCAAGGGACAGACGATGGATCACCCCTCCACTTT; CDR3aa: CASSQGTDDGSPLHF
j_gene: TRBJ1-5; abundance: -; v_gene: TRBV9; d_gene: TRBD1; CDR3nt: TGTGCCAGCAGCGTAGTTGGGACAGGGAGCAATCAGCCCCAGCATTTT; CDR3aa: CASSVVGTGSNQPQHF
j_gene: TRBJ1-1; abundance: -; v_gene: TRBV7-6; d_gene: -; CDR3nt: TGTGCCAGCAGCCCAGGCGCTGGAACTGAAGCTTTCTTT; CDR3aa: CASSPGAGTEAFF
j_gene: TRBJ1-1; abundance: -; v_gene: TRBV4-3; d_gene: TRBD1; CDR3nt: TGCGCCAGCAGCCACCCGGACAGGGGGTTCGCCGAAGCTTTCTTT; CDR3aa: CASSHPDRGFAEAFF
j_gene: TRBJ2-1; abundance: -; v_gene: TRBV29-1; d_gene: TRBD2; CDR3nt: TGCAGCGGGAAATCTAGCGGGGGCTACAATGAGCAGTTCTTC; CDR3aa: CSGKSSGGYNEQFF
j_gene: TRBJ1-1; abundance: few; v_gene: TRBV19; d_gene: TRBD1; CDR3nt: TGTGCCAGTACCGTGGGACAGGGACTCCCGAACACTGAAGCTTTCTTT; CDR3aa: CASTVGQGLPNTEAFF
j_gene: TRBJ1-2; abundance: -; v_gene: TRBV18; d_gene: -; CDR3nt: TGTGCCAGCTCACCACCCTCAGACAGAAATTATGGCTACACCTTC; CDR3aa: CASSPPSDRNYGYTF
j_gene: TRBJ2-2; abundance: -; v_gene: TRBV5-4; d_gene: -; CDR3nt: TGTGCCATCGCCGGAGACGGGGAGCTGTTTTTT; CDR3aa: CAIAGDGELFF
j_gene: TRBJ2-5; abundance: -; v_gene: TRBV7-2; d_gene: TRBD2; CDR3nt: TGTGCCAGCAGCCCGGGGACTAGCGGGCTCCAAGAGACCCAGTACTTC; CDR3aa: CASSPGTSGLQETQYF
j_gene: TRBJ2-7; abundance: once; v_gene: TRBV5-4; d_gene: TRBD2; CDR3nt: TGTGCCACCGGTTTTGGCGGGAGCTCGGACGAGCAGTACTTC; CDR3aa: CATGFGGSSDEQYF
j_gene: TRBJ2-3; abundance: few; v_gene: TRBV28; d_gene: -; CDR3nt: TGTGCCAGCAGTCAATTTAGGACCTCTAGCACAGATACGCAGTATTTT; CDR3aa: CASSQFRTSSTDTQYF
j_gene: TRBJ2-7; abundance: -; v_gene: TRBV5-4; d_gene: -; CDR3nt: TGTGCCAGCAGCCGGGGGAGCGTCGAGCAGTACTTC; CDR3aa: CASSRGSVEQYF
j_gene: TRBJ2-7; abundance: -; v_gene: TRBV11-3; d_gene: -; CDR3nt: TGTGCCAGCAGCCCACTGGGACTGAATGACTACGAGCAGTACTTC; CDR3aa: CASSPLGLNDYEQYF
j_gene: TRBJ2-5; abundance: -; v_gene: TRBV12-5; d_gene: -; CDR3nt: TGTGCTAGTGGTTTGGTACACGGGGAAAGAGAGACCCAGTACTTC; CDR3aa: CASGLVHGERETQYF
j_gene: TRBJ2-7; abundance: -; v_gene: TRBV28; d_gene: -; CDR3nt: TGTGCCAGCTGTACAGCTCCTTTCTACGAGCAGTACTTC; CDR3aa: CASCTAPFYEQYF
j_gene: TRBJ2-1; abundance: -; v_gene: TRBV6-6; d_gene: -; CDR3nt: TGTGCCAGCAGTTACGCAAACTCCTACAATGAGCAGTTCTTC; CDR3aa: CASSYANSYNEQFF
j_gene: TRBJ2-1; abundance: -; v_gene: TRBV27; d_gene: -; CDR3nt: TGTGCCAGCAGTTATACTAGTGTCAATGAGCAGTTCTTC; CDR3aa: CASSYTSVNEQFF
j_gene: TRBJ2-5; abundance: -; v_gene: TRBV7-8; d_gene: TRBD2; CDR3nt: TGTGCCAGCAGCCCCCACCGACTAGCGTTGAAGACCCAGTACTTC; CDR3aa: CASSPHRLALKTQYF
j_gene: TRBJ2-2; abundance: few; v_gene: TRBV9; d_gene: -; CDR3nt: TGTGCCAGCAGCGTATCAAATCAGGGTCCGAACACCGGGGAGCTGTTTTTT; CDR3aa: CASSVSNQGPNTGELFF
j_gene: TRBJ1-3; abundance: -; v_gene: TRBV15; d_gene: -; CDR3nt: TGTGCCACCAGCAGAGATGCAGGTGGAAACACCATATATTTT; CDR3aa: CATSRDAGGNTIYF
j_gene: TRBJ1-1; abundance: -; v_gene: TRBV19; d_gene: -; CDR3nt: TGTGCCAGTAGTATATCGGATTACACTGAAGCTTTCTTT; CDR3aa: CASSISDYTEAFF
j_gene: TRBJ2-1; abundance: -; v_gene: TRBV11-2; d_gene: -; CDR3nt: TGTGCCAGCAGCTCTTGGGCGGGGTCCCCGCTCGATAGCTTCTTC; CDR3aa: CASSSWAGSPLDSFF
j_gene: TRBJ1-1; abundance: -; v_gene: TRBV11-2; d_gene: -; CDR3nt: TGTGCCAGCAGCTTAGCTAGGGTCGGCACTGAAGCTTTCTTT; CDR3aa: CASSLARVGTEAFF
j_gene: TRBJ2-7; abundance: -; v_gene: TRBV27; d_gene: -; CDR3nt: TGTGCCAGCAGTTTAGCGGGGAGCCCTCCGTTGGGGGAGCAGTACTTC; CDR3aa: CASSLAGSPPLGEQYF
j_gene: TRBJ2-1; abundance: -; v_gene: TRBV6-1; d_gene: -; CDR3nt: TGTGCCAGCAGTGAACGGGTAGATGGGGAGCAGTTCTTC; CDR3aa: CASSERVDGEQFF
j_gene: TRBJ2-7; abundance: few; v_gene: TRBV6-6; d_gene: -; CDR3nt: TGTGCCAGCAGTCTCCCAGAGGGGCGGGCCTACGAGCAGTACTTC; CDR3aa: CASSLPEGRAYEQYF
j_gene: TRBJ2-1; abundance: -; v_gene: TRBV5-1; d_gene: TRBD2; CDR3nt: TGCGCCAGCAGCCCCAGACTAGCGGGGGATTTCAATGAGCAGTTCTTC; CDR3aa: CASSPRLAGDFNEQFF
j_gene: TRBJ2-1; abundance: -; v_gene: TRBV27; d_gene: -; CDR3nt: TGTGCCAGCAGCCCTCTCTCTGTCGCCTACAATGAGCAGTTCTTC; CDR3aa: CASSPLSVAYNEQFF
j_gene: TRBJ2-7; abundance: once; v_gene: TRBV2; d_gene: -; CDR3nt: TGTGCCAGCAGTGAAGTTAACTACGAGCAGTACTTC; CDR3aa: CASSEVNYEQYF
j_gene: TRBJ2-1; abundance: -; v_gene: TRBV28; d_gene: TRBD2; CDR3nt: TGTGCCAGCAGTTTCAGAGCGGGAGGCTTCCAAGAGCAGTTCTTC; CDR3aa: CASSFRAGGFQEQFF
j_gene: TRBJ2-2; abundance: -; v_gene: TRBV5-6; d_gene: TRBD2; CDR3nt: TGTGCCAGCAGCTTGGCGGGAGGGGAAATCGGGGAGCTGTTTTTT; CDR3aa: CASSLAGGEIGELFF
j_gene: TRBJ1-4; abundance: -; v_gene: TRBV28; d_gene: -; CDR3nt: TGTGCCAGCAGTTTAGATAGGGGGATTGGTGAAAAACTGTTTTTT; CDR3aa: CASSLDRGIGEKLFF